This TCR beta chain was identified during a study of human T cells and chemical hapten exposure. Time point in this sample: pre-sensitization, week 0. Treatment specified: therapeutic diphenylcyclopropenone sensitization with weekly scalp DPC. J lost 0 bases, V lost 4 bases, and 6 bases had no gene match. Germline-derived CDR1 and CDR2 are MNHNY and SVGAGI (reference sequence). CDR3 length: 15 residues. A single record per CDR3 protein comes from TCRdb applying MiXCR to the RACE reads. The table lists 250,000 or so distinct CDR3 sequences, about 9% of them singletons, with 2.3% in the top ten. The rearrangement joins TRBV6-6 to TRBJ2-7; the match to TRBD1 covers 7 bases. This material consisted of whole blood, taken in connection with sensitization to the hapten diphenylcyclopropenone (DPC). The clonotype comes from a woman in her thirties or forties with alopecia areata. Some clones in this sample may be carry-over from other donors' samples. CDR3 region: CASSFPGQSSYEQYF. CDR3 sequence (DNA): TGTGCCAGCAGTTTCCCGGGACAGAGCTCCTACGAGCAGTACTTC.